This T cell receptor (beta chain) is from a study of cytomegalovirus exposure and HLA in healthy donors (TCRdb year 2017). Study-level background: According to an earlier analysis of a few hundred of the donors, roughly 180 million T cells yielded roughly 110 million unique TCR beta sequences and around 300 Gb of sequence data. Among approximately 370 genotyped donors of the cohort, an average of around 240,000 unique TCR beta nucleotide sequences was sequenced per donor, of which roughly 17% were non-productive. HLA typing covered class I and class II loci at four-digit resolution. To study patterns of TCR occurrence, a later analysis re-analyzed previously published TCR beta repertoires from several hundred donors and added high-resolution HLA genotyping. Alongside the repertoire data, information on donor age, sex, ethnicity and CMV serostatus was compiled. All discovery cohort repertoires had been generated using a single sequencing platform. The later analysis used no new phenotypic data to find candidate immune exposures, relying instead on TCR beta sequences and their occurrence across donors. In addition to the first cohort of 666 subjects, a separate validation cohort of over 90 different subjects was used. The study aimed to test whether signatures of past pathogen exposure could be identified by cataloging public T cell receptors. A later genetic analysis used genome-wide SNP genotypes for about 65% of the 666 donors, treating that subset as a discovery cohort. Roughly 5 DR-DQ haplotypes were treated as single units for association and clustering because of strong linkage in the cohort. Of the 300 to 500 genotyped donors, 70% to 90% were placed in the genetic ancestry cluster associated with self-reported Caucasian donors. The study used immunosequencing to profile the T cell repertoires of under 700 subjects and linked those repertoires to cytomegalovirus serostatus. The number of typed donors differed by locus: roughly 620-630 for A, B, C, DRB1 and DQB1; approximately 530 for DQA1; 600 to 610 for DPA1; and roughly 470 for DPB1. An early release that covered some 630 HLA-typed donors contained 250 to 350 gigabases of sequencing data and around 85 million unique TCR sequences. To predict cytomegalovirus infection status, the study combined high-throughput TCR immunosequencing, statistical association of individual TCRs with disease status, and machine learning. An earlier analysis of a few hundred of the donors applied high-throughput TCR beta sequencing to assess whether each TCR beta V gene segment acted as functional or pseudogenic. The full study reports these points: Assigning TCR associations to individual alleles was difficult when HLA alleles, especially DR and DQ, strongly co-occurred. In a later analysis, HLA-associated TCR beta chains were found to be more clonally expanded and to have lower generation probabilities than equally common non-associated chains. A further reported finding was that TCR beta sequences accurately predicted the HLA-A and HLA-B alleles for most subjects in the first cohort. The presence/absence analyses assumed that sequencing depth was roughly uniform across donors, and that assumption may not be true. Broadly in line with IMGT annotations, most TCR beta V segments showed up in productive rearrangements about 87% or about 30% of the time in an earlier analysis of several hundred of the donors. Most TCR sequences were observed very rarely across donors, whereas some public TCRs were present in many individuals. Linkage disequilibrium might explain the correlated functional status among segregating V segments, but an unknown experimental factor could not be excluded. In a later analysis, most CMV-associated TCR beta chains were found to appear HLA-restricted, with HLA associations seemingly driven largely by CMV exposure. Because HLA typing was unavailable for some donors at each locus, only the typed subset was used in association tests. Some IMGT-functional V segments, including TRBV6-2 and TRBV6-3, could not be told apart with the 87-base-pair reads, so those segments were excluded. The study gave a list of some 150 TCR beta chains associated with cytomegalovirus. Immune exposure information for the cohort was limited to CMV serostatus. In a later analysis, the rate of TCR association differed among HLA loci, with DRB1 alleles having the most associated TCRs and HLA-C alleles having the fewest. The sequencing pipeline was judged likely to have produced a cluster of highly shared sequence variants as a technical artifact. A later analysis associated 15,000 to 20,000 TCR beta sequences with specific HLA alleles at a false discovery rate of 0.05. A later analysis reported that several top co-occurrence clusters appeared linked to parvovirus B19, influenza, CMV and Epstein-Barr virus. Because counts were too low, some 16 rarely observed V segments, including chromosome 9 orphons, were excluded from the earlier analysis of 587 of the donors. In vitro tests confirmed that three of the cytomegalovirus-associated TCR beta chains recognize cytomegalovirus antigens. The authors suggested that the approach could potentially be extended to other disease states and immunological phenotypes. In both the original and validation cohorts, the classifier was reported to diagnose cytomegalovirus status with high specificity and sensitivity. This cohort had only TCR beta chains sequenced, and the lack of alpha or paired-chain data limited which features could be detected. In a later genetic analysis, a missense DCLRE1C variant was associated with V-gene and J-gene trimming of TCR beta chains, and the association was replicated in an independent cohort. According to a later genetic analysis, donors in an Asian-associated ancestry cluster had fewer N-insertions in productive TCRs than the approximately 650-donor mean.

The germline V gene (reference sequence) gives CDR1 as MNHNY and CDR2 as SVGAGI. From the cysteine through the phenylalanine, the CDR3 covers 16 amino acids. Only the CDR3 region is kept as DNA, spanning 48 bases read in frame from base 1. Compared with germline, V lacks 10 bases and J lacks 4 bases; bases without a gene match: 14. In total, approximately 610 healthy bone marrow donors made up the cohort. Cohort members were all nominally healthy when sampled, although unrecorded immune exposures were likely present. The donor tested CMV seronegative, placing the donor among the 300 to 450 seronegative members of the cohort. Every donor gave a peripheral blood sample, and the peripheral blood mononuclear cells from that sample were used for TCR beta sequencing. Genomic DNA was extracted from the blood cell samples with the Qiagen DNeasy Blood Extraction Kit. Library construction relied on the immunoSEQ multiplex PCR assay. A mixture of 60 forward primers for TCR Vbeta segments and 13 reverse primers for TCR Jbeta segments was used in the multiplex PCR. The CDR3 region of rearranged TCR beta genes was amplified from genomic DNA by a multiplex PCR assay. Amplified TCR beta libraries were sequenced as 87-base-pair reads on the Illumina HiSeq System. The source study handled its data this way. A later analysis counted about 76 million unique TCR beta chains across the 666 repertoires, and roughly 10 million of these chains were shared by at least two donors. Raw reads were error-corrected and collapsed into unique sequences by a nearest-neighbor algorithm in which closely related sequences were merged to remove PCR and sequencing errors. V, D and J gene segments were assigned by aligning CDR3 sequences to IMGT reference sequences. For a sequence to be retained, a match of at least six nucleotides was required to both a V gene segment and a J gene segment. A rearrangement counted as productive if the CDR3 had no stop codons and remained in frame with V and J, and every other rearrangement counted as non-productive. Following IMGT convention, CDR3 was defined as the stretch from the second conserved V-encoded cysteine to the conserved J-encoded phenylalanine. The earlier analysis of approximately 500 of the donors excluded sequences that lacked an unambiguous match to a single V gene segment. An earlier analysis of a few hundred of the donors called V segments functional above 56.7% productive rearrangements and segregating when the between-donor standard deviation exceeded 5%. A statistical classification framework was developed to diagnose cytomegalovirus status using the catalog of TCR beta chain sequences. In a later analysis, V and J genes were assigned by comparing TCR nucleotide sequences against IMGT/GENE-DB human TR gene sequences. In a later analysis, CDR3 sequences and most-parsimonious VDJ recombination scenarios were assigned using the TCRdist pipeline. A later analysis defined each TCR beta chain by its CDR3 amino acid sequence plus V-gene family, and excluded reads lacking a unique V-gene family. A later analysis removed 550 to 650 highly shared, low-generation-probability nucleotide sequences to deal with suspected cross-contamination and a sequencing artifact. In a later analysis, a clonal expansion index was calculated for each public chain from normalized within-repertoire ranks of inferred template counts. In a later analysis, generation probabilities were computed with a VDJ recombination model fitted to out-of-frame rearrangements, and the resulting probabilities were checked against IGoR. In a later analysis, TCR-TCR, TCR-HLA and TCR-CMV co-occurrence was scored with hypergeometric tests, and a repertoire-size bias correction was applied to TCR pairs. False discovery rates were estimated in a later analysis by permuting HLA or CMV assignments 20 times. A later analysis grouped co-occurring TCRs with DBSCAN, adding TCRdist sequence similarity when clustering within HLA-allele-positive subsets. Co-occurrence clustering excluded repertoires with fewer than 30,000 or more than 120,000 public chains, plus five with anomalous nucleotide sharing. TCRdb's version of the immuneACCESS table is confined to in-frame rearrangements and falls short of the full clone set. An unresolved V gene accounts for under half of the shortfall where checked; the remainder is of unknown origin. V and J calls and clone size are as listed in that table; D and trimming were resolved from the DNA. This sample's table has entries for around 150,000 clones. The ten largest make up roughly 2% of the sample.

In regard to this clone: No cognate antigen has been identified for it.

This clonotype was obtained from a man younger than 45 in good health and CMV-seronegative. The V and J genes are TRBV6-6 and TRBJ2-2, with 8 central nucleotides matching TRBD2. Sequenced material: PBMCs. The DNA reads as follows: TGTGCCACCCTTGGGGTAGCGGGATTACTCACCGGGGAGCTGTTTTTT. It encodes CATLGVAGLLTGELFF.